The 21 T cell receptor beta chains given below trace back to one sample, sequenced in a study of blood T cell repertoires in COVID-19. TCRdb keeps only in-frame clones here, not all; method: immunoSEQ multiplex PCR. This sample has some 63,000 clones; 75% to 85% occur once, and the top ten carry 15% to 20%. The material sequenced was peripheral blood. All receptors derive from a human donor in a cohort sampled during active COVID-19.

The chain has TRBV24-1 and TRBJ2-1; D perhaps matches TRBD2 (6 bases). V lost 4 bases and J 2 bases, leaving 8 bases between the germline ends. CDR1 is KGHDR and CDR2 is SFDVKD in the germline V gene. This CDR3 region has 14 residues. In DNA form, the CDR3 reads TGTGCCACCAGTGACGGGGGAGCCTACAATGAGCAGTTCTTC. It is translated as CATSDGGAYNEQFF.

The chain couples TRBV11-2 to TRBJ2-7; 9 bases are shared with TRBD1. Germline V gives CDR1 SGHAT, CDR2 FQNNGV. Germline trimming cut 5 bases from V and 6 bases from J; bases unmatched to any gene: 8. The CDR3 totals 14 residues. CDR3 nucleotide sequence: TGTGCCAGCAGCCCCTTGGGACAGGGAGGCGAGCAGTACTTC. Translated: CASSPLGQGGEQYF. The whole variable domain, filled in from reference TRBV11-2 and TRBJ2-7, reads EAGVAQSPRYKIIEKRQSVAFWCNPISGHATLYWYQQILGQGPKLLIQFQNNGVVDDSQLPKDRFSAERLKGVDSTLKIQPAKLEDSAVYLCASSPLGQGGEQYFGPGTRLTVT.

V usage is TRBV18 and J usage is TRBJ2-1; TRBD1 is a possible D gene (8 bases). Deletions cut 2 bases from V and 7 bases from J, with 15 bases between. Germline CDR1 is KGHSH and CDR2 is LQKENI. CDR3 size: 15 residues. The CDR3 DNA reads as TGTGCCAGCTCACCAGGAACAGGGGGGGGGAATGAGCAGTTCTTC. It translates to CASSPGTGGGNEQFF. Variable domain in full (rest from reference TRBV18 and TRBJ2-1): NAGVMQNPRHLVRRRGQEARLRCSPMKGHSHVYWYRQLPEEGLKFMVYLQKENIIDESGMPKERFSAEFPKEGPSILRIQQVVRGDSAAYFCASSPGTGGGNEQFFGPGTRLTVL.

This clone was seen only once. This chain links TRBV7-3 with TRBJ2-2, with unresolved D. Deletions cut 1 base from V and 6 bases from J, with 12 bases between. This CDR3 is 15 amino acids long. Germline CDR1 and CDR2: SGHTA and FQGTGA. DNA of the CDR3: TGTGCCAGCAGCTTAAGCGGCGCTGTCGCCGGGGAGCTGTTTTTT. It yields the protein CASSLSGAVAGELFF.

This clone was seen once. The genes are TRBV7-9 and TRBJ2-2; 7 bases match TRBD2. The CDR3 consists of 15 residues. The germline CDR1 and CDR2 sequences are SEHNR and FQNEAQ (reference sequence). V was clipped by 6 bases and J by 4 bases; unmatched bases: 8. The CDR3 bases are TGTGCCAGCAGTCACAGCGGGGATCTCACCGGGGAGCTGTTTTTT. It encodes CASSHSGDLTGELFF.

The chain employs TRBV7-2 and TRBJ2-7, with D possibly matching TRBD2 (5 bases). The CDR3 totals 15 residues. Germline V gene sequence: CDR1 SGHTA, CDR2 FQGNSA. The ends were cut back, 5 bases at V and 6 bases at J, with 20 bases in the middle. The CDR3 sequence is CASSKNSGIPLEQYF. CDR3 DNA: TGTGCCAGCAGCAAAAACTCCGGGATCCCCCTCGAGCAGTACTTC.

This rearrangement joins TRBV19 to TRBJ2-3; the D gene is possibly TRBD2 (5 bases). The CDR3 is 15 residues long. The germline V gene has CDR1 LNHDA and CDR2 SQIVND (reference sequence). Between the trimmed V and J ends, which lost 6 bases and 2 bases, there was a span of 15 bases. The CDR3 loop reads CASRSGGPFTDTQYF. CDR3 in DNA: TGTGCCAGTAGGAGTGGCGGGCCGTTCACAGATACGCAGTATTTT.

The genes are TRBV24-1 and TRBJ2-4; D perhaps matches TRBD2 (6 bases). Trimming stripped 9 bases from V and 8 bases from J, with 16 bases between. The CDR3 length is 13 residues. Germline values: CDR1 KGHDR, CDR2 SFDVKD. CDR3 DNA: TGTGCCACCGCGGGGTCGGTGGGGGACATTCAGTACTTC. Its translation is CATAGSVGDIQYF.

The V gene is TRBV10-3, the J gene TRBJ1-2; TRBD1 matches 7 bases. CDR3 length: 14 amino acids. Germline assignment: CDR1 ENHRY and CDR2 SYGVKD. The V segment lost 4 bases and the J segment 4 bases; nucleotides outside the gene matches: 6. CDR3 DNA: TGTGCCATCAGTGTAGCGACAGGGCCCTATGGCTACACCTTC. Translated: CAISVATGPYGYTF.

The chain uses TRBV3-1 (or the pseudogene TRBV3-2) and TRBJ1-6, with a weak D call TRBD1 (6 bases). The CDR3 is 14 residues long. From germline, CDR1 is LGHDT and CDR2 YNNKEL (reference sequence). Trimming took 4 bases from V and 7 from J, leaving 11 bases between them. Written as DNA, the CDR3 is TGTGCCAGCAGCCCGGGGACACCGAATTCACCCCTCCACTTT. Amino acids: CASSPGTPNSPLHF.

V usage is TRBV10-3 and J usage is TRBJ1-2; TRBD1 matches 9 bases. Germline V gene lookup returns CDR1 ENHRY and CDR2 SYGVKD. The CDR3 sequence is 13 residues long. Trimming took 5 bases from V and 8 from J; bases not matched to a gene: 6. The CDR3 region has the DNA TGTGCCATCAGTCCACAGGGGGCGGAGGGCTACACCTTC. Protein product: CAISPQGAEGYTF.

The chain recombines TRBV6-2 or TRBV6-3 with TRBJ1-1, with D perhaps TRBD1 (5 bases). Deletions cut 2 bases from V and 1 base from J, with 11 bases between. The CDR3 length is 15 residues. Germline lookup yields CDR1 MNHEY and CDR2 SVGEGT. Written as DNA, the CDR3 is TGTGCCAGCAGTTACCCCTGGACATGGAACACTGAAGCTTTCTTT. Protein sequence: CASSYPWTWNTEAFF.

This clone was observed a handful of times. The V and J genes are TRBV6-9 and TRBJ2-3; 10 positions agree with TRBD1. The V segment lost 6 bases and the J segment 3 bases; nucleotides outside the gene matches: 15. Germline CDR1 is MNHGY and CDR2 is SVAAGI. The CDR3 consists of 18 residues. In DNA form, the CDR3 reads TGTGCCAGCAGGCGGGACAGGGGTTTAAGTATGGGAACAGATACGCAGTATTTT. Protein sequence: CASRRDRGLSMGTDTQYF.

This clone was seen more than once but under ten times. The chain recombines TRBV29-1 with TRBJ2-3; weak D call: TRBD1 (5 bases). The CDR3 runs to 13 residues. CDR1 SQVTM and CDR2 ANQGSEA come from the germline V gene. Trimming took 4 bases from V and 5 from J, leaving 13 bases between them. The CDR3 DNA reads as TGCAGCGTTGGGGGCTACCTTGGAGATACGCAGTATTTT. Its protein is CSVGGYLGDTQYF.

The rearrangement links TRBV7-3 to TRBJ1-1; maybe TRBD1 (5 bases). CDR3 length equals 13 residues. V was trimmed by 4 bases and J by 11 bases, leaving 17 bases between them. From germline, CDR1 is SGHTA and CDR2 FQGTGA. CDR3 sequence reads: CASSSNSVGRAFF. In DNA form, the CDR3 reads TGTGCCAGCAGCTCCAATAGTGTGGGGCGTGCTTTCTTT.

The gene calls are TRBV7-2 and TRBJ2-1; 13 bases map to TRBD2. The CDR3 covers 16 residues. Trimming removed 0 bases from V and 9 bases from J; junction bases left unmatched: 5. Per germline, CDR1 SGHTA and CDR2 FQGNSA. The CDR3 region has the DNA TGTGCCAGCAGCTTAGCCGGACTAGCGGGGGTCGCTGAGCAGTTCTTC. It is translated as CASSLAGLAGVAEQFF.

This clone occurred a few times. V and J are TRBV2 and TRBJ1-3; 9 bases are a match to TRBD1. Germline CDR1 reads SNHLY; CDR2 reads FYNNEI. The V and J ends lost 3 bases and 0 bases, in that order; junction bases with no gene match: 3. The CDR3 sequence is 16 residues long. The CDR3 nucleotides read TGTGCCAGCAGTGAGCGGGACAGGGCCTCTGGAAACACCATATATTTT. Its translation: CASSERDRASGNTIYF.

This clone was seen a single time. This chain connects TRBV19 to TRBJ1-1; perhaps TRBD1 as D (6 bases). Germline lookup yields CDR1 LNHDA and CDR2 SQIVND (reference sequence). V lost 5 bases and J 1 base, leaving 14 bases between the germline ends. The CDR3 consists of 15 residues. In nucleotides, the CDR3 is TGTGCCAGTAGTCTCAGGACAGATCGGAACACTGAAGCTTTCTTT. Translated, it gives CASSLRTDRNTEAFF.

This clone appeared a few times. The chain carries TRBV5-1 and TRBJ2-7, with D possibly matching TRBD1 (5 bases). With 7 bases removed from V and 4 bases from J, the gap between germline ends came to 18 bases. CDR3 length equals 14 residues. The germline CDR1 and CDR2 sequences are SGHRS and YFSETQ. The CDR3 DNA sequence: TGCGCCAGCGGCAATGCAGGGCCACGTTACGAGCAGTACTTC. Translated: CASGNAGPRYEQYF.

The chain has TRBV3-1 (or the pseudogene TRBV3-2) and TRBJ1-1; 7 bases are shared with TRBD1. The J segment lost 1 base and the V segment lost 4 bases, leaving 6 bases of the junction unmatched. CDR1 LGHDT and CDR2 YNNKEL come from the germline V gene (reference sequence). This CDR3 region has 15 residues. The CDR3 loop is CASSPHRGWNTEAFF. CDR3 bases: TGTGCCAGCAGCCCGCACAGGGGATGGAACACTGAAGCTTTCTTT.

The rearrangement uses TRBV10-2 and TRBJ1-5, with 8 nucleotides matching TRBD1. The length of the CDR3 is 14 residues. Germline CDR1 and CDR2: WSHSY and SAAADI. V lost 3 bases, J lost 4 bases, and 2 bases stayed unmatched. DNA for the CDR3: TGCGCCAGCAGTGATGACAGGGGAAATCAGCCCCAGCATTTT. Its translation is CASSDDRGNQPQHF.